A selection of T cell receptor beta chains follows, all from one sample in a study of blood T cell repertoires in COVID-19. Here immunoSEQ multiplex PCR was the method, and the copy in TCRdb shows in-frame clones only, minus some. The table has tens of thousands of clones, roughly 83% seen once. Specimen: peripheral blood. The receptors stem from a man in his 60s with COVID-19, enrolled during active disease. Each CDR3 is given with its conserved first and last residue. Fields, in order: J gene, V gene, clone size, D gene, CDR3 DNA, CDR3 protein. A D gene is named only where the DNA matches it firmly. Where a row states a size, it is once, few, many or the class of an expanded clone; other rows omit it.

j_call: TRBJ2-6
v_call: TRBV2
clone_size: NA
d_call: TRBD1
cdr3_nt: TGTGCCAGCAGGGGACAGGGGCTCGGGGCCAACGTCCTGACTTTC
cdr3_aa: CASRGQGLGANVLTF

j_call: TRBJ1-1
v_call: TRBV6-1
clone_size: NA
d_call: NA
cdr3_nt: TGTGCCAGCAGTGAGTGGGACTTGAACACTGAAGCTTTCTTT
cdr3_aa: CASSEWDLNTEAFF

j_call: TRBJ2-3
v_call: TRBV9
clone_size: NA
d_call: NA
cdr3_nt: TGTGCCAGCAGCGTAGGTCCAGCGGGCTCCGTCGATACGCAGTATTTT
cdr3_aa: CASSVGPAGSVDTQYF

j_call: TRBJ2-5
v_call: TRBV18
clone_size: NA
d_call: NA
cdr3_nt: TGTGCCAGCTTACAGTCCCCGGGGATGAAAGAGACCCAGTACTTC
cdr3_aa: CASLQSPGMKETQYF

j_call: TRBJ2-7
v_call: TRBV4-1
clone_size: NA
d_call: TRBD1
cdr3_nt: TGCGCCAGCAGCCACCCTGGACAGGCAGCTCGTGAGCAGTACTTC
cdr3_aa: CASSHPGQAAREQYF

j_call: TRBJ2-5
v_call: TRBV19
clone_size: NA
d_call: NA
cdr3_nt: TGTGCCAGTAGTACCTTGTCAGGGGGGCAAGAGACCCAGTACTTC
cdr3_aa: CASSTLSGGQETQYF

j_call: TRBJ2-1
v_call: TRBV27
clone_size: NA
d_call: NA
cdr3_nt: TGTGCCAGCAGTCCACGGCGGCGGCGTCCTCAAAACGACAATGAGCAGTTCTTC
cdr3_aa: CASSPRRRRPQNDNEQFF

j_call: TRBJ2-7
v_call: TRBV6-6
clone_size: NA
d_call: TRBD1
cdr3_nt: TGTGCCAGCGCCAGGACAGGTTTGCACGAGCAGTACTTC
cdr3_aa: CASARTGLHEQYF

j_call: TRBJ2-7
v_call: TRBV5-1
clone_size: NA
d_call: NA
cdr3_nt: TGCGCCAGCAGCTCCCAGGCCTACGAGCAGTACTTC
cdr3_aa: CASSSQAYEQYF

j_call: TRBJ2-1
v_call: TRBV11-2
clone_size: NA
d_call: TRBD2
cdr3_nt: TGTGCCAGCAGCCAAGGGACTAGCGGGATGAATGAGCAGTTCTTC
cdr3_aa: CASSQGTSGMNEQFF

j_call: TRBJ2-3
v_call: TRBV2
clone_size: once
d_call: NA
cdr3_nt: TGTGCCAGCAGTGAACGGTTGAATAGCGGCTACGATACGCAGTATTTT
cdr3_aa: CASSERLNSGYDTQYF

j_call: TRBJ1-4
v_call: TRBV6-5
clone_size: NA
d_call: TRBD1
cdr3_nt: TGTGCCAGCAGTTACTGGAGGGGGCAGCATGAAAAACTGTTTTTT
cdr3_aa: CASSYWRGQHEKLFF

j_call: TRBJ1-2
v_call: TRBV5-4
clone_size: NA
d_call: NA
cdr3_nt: TGTGCCAGCAGCTTGGCCGGGGGATCTAACTATGGCTACACCTTC
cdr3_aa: CASSLAGGSNYGYTF

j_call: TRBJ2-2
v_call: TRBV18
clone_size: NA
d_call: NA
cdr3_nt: TGTGCCAGCTCATTAAGGAGAGACACCGGGGAGCTGTTTTTT
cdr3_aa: CASSLRRDTGELFF

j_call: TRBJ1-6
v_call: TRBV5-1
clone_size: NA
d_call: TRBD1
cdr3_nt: TGCGCCAGCACGCAGGGGGCAGGTTCACCCCTCCACTTT
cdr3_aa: CASTQGAGSPLHF

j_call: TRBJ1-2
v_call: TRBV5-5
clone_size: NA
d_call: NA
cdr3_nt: TGTGCCAGCAGCTTACATGATGCTAACTATGGCTACACCTTC
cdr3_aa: CASSLHDANYGYTF

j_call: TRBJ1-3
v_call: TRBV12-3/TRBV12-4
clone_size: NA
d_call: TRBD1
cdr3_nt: TGTGCCAGCAGGCGGACAGGCGGAAACACCATATATTTT
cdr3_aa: CASRRTGGNTIYF

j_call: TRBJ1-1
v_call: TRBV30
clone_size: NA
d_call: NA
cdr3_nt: TGTGCCTGGAGTGTACAAGCAGGGGTAAGCACTGAAGCTTTCTTT
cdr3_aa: CAWSVQAGVSTEAFF

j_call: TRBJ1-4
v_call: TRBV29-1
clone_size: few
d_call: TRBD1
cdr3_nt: TGCAGCGTTGAAGACCGGGACAGGGCCAATGAAAAACTGTTTTTT
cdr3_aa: CSVEDRDRANEKLFF

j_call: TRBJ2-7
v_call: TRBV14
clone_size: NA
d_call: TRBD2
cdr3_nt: TGTGCCAGCAGCTCACTAAAAAAACTAGCGGGAAGGGCCGAGCAGTACTTC
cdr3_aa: CASSSLKKLAGRAEQYF

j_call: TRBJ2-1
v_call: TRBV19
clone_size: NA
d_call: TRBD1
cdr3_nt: TGTGCCAGTAGTATAGGACGCCCAGGGGGAGACAATGAGCAGTTCTTC
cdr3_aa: CASSIGRPGGDNEQFF

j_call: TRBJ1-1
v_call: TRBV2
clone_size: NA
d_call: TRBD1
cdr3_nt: TGTGCCAGCAGTGATACAGGGGACACTGAAGCTTTCTTT
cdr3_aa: CASSDTGDTEAFF

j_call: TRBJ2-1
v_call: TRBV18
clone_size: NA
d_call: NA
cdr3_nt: TGTGCCAGCTCCGAGAGTTTATACAATGAGCAGTTCTTC
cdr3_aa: CASSESLYNEQFF

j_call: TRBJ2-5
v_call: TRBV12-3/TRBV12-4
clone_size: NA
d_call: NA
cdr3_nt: TGTGCCAGCAGTTCGTCTGAGACCCAGTACTTC
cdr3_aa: CASSSSETQYF

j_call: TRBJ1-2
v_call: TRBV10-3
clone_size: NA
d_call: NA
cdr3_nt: TGTGCCATCAGTGAACTGGATGGCTACACCTTC
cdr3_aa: CAISELDGYTF

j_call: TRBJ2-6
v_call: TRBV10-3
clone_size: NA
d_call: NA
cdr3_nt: TGTGCCATCAGTGATAGGGGGACTGGGGCCAACGTCCTGACTTTC
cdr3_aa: CAISDRGTGANVLTF

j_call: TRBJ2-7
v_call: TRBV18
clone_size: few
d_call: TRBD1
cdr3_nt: TGTGCCAGCTCACCCGGGACAGCCTACGAGCAGTACTTC
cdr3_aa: CASSPGTAYEQYF

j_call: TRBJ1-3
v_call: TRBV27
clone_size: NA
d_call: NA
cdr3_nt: TGTGCCAGCAGTTCAACAGGGCGTGGAAACACCATATATTTT
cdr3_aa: CASSSTGRGNTIYF

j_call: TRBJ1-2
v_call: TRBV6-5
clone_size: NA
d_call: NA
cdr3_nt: TGTGCCAGCACTCGTCGGGCAGGGGACTATGGCTACACCTTC
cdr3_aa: CASTRRAGDYGYTF

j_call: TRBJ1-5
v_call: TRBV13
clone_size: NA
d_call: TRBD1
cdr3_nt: TGTGCCAGCAGCTTATCCGGGGGACAGAACATCAGCCCCCAGCATTTT
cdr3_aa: CASSLSGGQNISPQHF

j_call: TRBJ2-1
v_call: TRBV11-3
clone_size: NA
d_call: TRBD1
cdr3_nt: TGTGCCAGCAGCCTCAGGACAGGGGAAGCTGAGCAGTTCTTC
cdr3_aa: CASSLRTGEAEQFF

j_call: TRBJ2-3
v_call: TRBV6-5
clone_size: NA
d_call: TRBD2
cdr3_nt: TGTGCCAGCAGTAATAGCGGGGGGAGCACAGATACGCAGTATTTT
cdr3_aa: CASSNSGGSTDTQYF

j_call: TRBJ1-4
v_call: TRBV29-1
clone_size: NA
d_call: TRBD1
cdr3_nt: TGCAGCGGTTCAGGGGGACAGGGGGCTGAAAAACTGTTTTTT
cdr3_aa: CSGSGGQGAEKLFF

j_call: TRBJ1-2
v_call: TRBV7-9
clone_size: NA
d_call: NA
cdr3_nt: TGTGCCAGCAGCCTAGGAGGGCAGGAATCTAACTATGGCTACACCTTC
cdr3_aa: CASSLGGQESNYGYTF

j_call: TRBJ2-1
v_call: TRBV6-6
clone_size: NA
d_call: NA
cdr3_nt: TGTGCCAGCAACCTAGACAGTTACAATGAGCAGTTCTTC
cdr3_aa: CASNLDSYNEQFF

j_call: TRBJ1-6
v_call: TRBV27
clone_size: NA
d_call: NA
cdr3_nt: TGTGCCAGCAAAGGAGAGGTCGTGGGTAATTCACCCCTCCACTTT
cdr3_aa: CASKGEVVGNSPLHF

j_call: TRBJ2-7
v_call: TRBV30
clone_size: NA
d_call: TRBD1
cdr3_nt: TGTGCCTGGACCCGGACAGGGGTGGACGAGCAGTACTTC
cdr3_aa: CAWTRTGVDEQYF

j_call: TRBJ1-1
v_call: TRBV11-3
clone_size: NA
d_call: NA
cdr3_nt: TGTGCCAGCAGCTTGGAGGGGAACACTGAAGCTTTCTTT
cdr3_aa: CASSLEGNTEAFF

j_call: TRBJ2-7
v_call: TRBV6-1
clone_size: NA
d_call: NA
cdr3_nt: TGTGCCAGCAGTGATGAGCGCCTGAACTCCTACGAGCAGTACTTC
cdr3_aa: CASSDERLNSYEQYF

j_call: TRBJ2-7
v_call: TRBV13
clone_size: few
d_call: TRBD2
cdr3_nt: TGTGCCAGCAGCTCCCAACGAAGCCGACTAGCGGGGACCTCCTACGAGCAGTACTTC
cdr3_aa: CASSSQRSRLAGTSYEQYF

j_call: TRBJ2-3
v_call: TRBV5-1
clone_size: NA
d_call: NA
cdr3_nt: TGCGCCAGCAATGGACTCGCGGGGGCGCCTCGCAGGACGCAGTATTTT
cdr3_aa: CASNGLAGAPRRTQYF